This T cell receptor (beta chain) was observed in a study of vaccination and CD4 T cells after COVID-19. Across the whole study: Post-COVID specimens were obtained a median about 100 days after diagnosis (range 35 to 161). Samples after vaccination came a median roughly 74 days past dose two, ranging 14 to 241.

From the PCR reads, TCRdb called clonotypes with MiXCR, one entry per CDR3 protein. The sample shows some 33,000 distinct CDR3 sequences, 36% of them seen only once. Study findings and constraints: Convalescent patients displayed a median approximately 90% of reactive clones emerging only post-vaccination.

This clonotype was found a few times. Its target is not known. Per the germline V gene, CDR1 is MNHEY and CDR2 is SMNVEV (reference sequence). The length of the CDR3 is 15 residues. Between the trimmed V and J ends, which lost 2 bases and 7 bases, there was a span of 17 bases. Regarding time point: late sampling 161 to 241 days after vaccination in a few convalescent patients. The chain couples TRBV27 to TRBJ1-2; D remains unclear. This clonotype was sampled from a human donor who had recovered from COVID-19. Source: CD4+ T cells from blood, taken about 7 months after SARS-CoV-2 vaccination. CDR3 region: CASSLGRPGNGGYTF. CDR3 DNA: TGTGCCAGCAGTTTAGGCCGCCCGGGGAACGGTGGCTACACCTTC.